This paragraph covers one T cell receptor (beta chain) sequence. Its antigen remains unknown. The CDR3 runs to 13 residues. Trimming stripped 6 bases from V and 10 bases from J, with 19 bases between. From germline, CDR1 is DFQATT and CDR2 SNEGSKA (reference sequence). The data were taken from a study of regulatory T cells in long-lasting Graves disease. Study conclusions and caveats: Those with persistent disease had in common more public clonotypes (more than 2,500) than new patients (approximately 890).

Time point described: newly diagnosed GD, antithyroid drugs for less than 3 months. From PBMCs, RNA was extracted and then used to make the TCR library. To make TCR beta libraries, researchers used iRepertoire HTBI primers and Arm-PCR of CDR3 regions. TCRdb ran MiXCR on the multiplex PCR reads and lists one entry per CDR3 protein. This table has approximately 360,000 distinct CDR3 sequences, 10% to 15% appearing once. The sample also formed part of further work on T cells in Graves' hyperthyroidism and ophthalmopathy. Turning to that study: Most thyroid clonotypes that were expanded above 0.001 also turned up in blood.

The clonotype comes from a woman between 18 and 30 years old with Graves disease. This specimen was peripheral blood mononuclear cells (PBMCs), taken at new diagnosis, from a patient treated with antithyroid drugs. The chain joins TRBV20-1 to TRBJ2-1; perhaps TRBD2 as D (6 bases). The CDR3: CSAEAGLKLEQFF. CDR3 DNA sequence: TGCAGTGCCGAGGCGGGACTGAAATTGGAGCAGTTCTTC.